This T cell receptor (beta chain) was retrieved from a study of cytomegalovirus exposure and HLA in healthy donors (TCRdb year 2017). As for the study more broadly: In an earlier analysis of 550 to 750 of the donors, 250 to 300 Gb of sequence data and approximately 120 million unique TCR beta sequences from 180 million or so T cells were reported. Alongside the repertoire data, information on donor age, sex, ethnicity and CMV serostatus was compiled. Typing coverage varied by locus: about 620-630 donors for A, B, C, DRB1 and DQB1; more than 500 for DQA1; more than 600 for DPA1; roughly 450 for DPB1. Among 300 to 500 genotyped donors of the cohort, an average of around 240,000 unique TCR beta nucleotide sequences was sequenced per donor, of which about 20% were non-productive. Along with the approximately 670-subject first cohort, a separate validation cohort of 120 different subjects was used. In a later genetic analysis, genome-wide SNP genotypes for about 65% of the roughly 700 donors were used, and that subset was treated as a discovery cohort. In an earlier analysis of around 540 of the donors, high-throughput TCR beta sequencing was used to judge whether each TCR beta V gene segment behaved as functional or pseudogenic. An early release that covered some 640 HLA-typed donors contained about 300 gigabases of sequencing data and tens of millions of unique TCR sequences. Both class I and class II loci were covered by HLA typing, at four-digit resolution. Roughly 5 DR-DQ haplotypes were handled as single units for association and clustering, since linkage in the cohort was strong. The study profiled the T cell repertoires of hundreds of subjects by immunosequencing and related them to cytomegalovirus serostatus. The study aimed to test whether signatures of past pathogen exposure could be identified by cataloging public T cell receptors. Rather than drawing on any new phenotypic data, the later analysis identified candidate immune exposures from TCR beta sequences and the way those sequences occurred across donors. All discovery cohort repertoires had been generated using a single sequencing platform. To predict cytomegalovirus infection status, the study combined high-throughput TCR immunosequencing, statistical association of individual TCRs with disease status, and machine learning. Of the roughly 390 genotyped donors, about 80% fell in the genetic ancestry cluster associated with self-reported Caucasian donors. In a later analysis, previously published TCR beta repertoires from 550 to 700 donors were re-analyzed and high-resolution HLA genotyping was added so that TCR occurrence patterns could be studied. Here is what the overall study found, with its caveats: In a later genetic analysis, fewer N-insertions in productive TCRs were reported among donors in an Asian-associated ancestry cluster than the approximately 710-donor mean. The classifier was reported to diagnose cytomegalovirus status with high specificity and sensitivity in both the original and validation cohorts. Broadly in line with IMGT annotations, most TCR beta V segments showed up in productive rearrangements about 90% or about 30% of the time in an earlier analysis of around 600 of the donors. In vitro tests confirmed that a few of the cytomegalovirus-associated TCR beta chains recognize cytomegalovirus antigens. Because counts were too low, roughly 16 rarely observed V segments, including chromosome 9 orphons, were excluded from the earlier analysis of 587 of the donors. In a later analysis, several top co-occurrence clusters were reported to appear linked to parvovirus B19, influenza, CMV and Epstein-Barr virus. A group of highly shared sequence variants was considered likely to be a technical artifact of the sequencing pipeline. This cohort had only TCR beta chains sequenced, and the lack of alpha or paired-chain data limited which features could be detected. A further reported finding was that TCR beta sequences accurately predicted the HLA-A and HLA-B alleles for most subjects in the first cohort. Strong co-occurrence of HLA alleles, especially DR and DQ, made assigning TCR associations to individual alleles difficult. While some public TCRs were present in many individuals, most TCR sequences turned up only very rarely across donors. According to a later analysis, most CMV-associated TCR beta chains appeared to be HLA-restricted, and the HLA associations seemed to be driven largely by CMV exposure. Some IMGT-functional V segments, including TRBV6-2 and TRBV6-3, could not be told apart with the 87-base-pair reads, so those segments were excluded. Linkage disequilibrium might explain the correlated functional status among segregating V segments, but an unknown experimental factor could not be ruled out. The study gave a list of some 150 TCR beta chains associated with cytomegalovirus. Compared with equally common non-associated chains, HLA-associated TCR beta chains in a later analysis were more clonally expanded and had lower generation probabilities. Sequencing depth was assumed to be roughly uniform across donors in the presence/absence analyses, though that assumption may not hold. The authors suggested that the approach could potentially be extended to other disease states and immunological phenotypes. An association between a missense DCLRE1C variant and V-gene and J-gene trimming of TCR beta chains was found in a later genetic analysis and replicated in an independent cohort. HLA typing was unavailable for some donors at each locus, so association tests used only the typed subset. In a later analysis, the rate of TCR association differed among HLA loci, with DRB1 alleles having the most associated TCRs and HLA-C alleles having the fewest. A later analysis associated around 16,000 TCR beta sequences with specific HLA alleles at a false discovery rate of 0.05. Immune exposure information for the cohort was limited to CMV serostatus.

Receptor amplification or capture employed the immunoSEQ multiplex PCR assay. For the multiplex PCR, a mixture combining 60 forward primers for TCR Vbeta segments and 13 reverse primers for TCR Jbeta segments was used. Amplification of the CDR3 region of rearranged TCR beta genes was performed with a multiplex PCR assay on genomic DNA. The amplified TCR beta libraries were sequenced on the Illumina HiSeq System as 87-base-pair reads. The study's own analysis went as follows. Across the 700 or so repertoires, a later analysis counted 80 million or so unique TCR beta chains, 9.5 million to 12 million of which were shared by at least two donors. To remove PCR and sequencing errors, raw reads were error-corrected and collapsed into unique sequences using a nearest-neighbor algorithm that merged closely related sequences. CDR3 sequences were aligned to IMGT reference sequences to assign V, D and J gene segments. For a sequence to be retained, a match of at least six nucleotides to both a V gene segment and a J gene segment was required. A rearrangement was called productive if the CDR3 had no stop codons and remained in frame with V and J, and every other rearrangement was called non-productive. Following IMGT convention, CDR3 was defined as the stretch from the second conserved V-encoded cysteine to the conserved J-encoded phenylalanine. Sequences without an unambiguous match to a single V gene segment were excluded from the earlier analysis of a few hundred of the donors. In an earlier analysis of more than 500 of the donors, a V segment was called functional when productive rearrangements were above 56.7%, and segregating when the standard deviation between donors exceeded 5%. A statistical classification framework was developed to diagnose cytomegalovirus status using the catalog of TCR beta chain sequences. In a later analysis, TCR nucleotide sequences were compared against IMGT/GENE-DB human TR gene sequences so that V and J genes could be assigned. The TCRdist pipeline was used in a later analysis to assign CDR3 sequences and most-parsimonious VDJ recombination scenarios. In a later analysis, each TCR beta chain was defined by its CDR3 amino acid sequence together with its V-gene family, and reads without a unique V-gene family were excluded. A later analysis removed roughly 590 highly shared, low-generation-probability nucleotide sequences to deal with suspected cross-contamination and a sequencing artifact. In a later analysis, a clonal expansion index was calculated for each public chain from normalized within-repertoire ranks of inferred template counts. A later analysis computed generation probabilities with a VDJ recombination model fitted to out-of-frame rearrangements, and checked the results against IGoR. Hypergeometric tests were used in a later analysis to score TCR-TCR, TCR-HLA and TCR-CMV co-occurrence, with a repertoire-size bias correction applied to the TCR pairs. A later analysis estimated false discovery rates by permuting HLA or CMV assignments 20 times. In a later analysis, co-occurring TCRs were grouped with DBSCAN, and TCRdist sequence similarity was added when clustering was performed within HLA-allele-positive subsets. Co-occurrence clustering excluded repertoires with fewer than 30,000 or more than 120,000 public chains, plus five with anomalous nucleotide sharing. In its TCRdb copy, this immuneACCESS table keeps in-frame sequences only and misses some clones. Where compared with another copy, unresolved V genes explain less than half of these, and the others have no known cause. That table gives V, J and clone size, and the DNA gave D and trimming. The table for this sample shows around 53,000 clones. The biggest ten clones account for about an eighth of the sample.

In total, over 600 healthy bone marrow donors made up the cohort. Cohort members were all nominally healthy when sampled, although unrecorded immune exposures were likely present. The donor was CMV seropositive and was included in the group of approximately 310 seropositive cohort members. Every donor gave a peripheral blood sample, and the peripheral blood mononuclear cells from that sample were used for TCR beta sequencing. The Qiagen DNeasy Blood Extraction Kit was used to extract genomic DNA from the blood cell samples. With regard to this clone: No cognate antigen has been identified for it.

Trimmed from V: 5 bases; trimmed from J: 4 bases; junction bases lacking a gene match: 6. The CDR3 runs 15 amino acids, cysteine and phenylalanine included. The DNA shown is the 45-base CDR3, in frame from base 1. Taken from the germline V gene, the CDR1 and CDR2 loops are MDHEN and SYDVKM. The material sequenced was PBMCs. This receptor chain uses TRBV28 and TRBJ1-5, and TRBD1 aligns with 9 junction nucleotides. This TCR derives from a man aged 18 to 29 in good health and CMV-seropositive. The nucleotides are TGTGCCAGCAGTCGGACAGGGGATGTGAATCAGCCCCAGCATTTT. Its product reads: CASSRTGDVNQPQHF. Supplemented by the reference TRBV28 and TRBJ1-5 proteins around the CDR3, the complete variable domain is DVKVTQSSRYLVKRTGEKVFLECVQDMDHENMFWYRQDPGLGLRLIYFSYDVKMKEKGDIPEGYSVSREKKERFSLILESASTNQTSMYLCASSRTGDVNQPQHFGDGTRLSIL.